This T cell receptor (beta chain) was identified during a study of blood T cells in healthy people across ages. A second roughly 6 to 12 cycle PCR used barcoded and J-beta primers. TCRdb reprocessed the 5' RACE reads with MiXCR, giving one entry per CDR3 protein. The sample lists 1.5 million to 2 million distinct CDR3 sequences, 49% occurring once. This clonotype has just a few counts. Germline V gene lookup returns CDR1 SEHNR and CDR2 FQNEAQ (reference sequence). The V and J ends lost 4 bases and 4 bases, in that order; junction bases with no gene match: 6. The CDR3 runs 16 residues. The genes are TRBV7-9 and TRBJ1-5, with 11 bases that match TRBD1. Sequencing was carried out using blood. The sequence was obtained from a middle-aged woman in good health. CDR3 coding DNA: TGTGCCAGCAGCTCGGGGACAGGGGGGAGGAATCAGCCCCAGCATTTT. Protein sequence: CASSSGTGGRNQPQHF.